The 13 T cell receptor beta chains in this list originate from one sample, sequenced in a study of T-cell reconstitution after alpha-beta-depleted transplantation in children. The TCRbeta library was prepared with unique molecular identifiers. One entry per CDR3 protein, called by TCRdb with MiXCR from the PCR reads. Here the sample spans hundreds of thousands of distinct CDR3 sequences, around 10% being singletons. Source: peripheral blood, taken 180 days after TCRalphabeta/CD19-depleted stem cell transplant. The receptors originated from a male patient between 2 and 10 years old who had a stem cell transplant for chronic granulomatous disease, so the T cells may come from the graft donor.

There are many counts of this clonotype. The chain joins TRBV7-6 to TRBJ2-1, with D possibly TRBD2 on 6 matching bases. V was pared by 2 bases and J by 1 base, with 12 bases between. The germline gives CDR1 SGHVS, CDR2 FNYEAQ. This CDR3 has 16 residues. This CDR3 reads CASSLLFGSSYNEQFF. The CDR3 coding sequence is TGTGCCAGCAGCTTATTGTTCGGGAGTTCCTACAATGAGCAGTTCTTC. Full variable domain (rest looked up from reference TRBV7-6 and TRBJ2-1): GAGVSQSPRYKVTKRGQDVALRCDPISGHVSLYWYRQALGQGPEFLTYFNYEAQQDKSGLPNDRFSAERPEGSISTLTIQRTEQRDSAMYRCASSLLFGSSYNEQFFGPGTRLTVL.

This clonotype was picked up a small number of times. The rearrangement uses TRBV18 and TRBJ2-5; 10 bases line up with TRBD2. V lost 3 bases and J lost 1; bases outside the gene matches: 8. The CDR3 is made up of 17 amino acids. The germline gives CDR1 KGHSH, CDR2 LQKENI. In DNA, the CDR3 is TGTGCCAGCTCACCGAAGGCTAGCGGGGGACCCCAAGAGACCCAGTACTTC. It translates to CASSPKASGGPQETQYF.

The rearrangement uses TRBV19 and TRBJ2-7; D might be TRBD1 (6 bases). V dropped 6 bases and J dropped 0 bases, with 12 bases sitting between them. Germline CDR1 LNHDA, CDR2 SQIVND (reference sequence). The CDR3 is 14 amino acids. Here the CDR3 reads CASSLRDISYEQYF. The CDR3, as DNA: TGTGCCAGTAGCCTCCGGGACATCTCCTACGAGCAGTACTTC.

J is TRBJ2-2 and V is TRBV19; 9 positions agree with TRBD2. The CDR3 covers 16 residues. CDR1 and CDR2 from the germline V gene are LNHDA and SQIVND (reference sequence). Trimming took 4 bases from V and 0 from J; bases not matched to a gene: 3. CDR3 protein: CASSKGGGANTGELFF. For the CDR3, the DNA is TGTGCCAGTAGTAAAGGCGGGGGGGCGAACACCGGGGAGCTGTTTTTT.

The V and J genes are TRBV6-1 and TRBJ1-2; 8 bases are shared with TRBD1. Germline V gene sequence: CDR1 MNHNS, CDR2 SASEGT. CDR3 length equals 16 residues. V lost 6 bases to trimming and J lost 0 bases; unmatched junction nucleotides: 9. The CDR3 DNA reads as TGTGCCAGCAGCCGGGACAGGAGGTCGGCTAACTATGGCTACACCTTC. It encodes CASSRDRRSANYGYTF.

This clonotype was seen ten or more times. J is TRBJ1-3 and V is TRBV12-3 or TRBV12-4; D gene unclear. V lost 7 bases and J lost 2, with 6 bases in between. This CDR3 is built from 12 residues. CDR3 sequence (DNA): TGTGCCAGCACCAGCGCTGGAAACACCATATATTTT. Translating gives CASTSAGNTIYF.

This clonotype has just a few counts. This chain links TRBV28 with TRBJ1-5; D is possibly TRBD1 (5 bases). Germline-derived CDR1 and CDR2 are MDHEN and SYDVKM. The CDR3 loop spans 14 amino acids. Trimming stripped 5 bases from V and 7 bases from J, with 15 bases between. CDR3 coding DNA: TGTGCCAGCAGTCTAGGGGAAGGTTGGCAGCCCCAGCATTTT. Protein: CASSLGEGWQPQHF.

This clonotype has at least ten counts. The rearrangement joins TRBV5-1 to TRBJ1-2, with D uncertain. The germline V and J ends were trimmed by 5 bases and 3 bases, with 20 bases remaining between them. The germline CDR1 and CDR2 sequences are SGHRS and YFSETQ. The CDR3 has 16 amino acids. This CDR3 is CASSSELGEPYYGYTF. For the CDR3, the DNA is TGCGCCAGCAGTTCCGAACTCGGGGAACCGTACTATGGCTACACCTTC.

Concerning this clonotype itself: A much larger clone differs from this one at a single base, so this may be a read error. The chain joins TRBV18 to TRBJ1-1; D perhaps matches TRBD1 (6 bases). The CDR3 extends over 16 amino acids. Trimming pared 3 bases from V and 0 bases from J, leaving 14 bases between. Germline CDR1 reads KGHSH; CDR2 reads LQKENI. As DNA, the CDR3 is TGTGCCAGCTCACCGGTAGGGGGGTCCTTGAACACTGAAGCTTTCTTT. This codes for CASSPVGGSLNTEAFF.

The V and J genes are TRBV30 and TRBJ1-1; weak D call: TRBD1 (5 bases). There are 15 residues in the CDR3. The germline V gene encodes CDR1 GTSNPN and CDR2 SVGIG (reference sequence). Trimming removed 4 bases at V and 1 base at J, with 16 bases between. The CDR3 loop reads CAWTRRQIANTEAFF. CDR3 DNA: TGTGCCTGGACTCGTCGACAGATAGCGAACACTGAAGCTTTCTTT.

This clonotype has at least ten counts. The chain joins TRBV29-1 to TRBJ1-1, with D possibly TRBD1 on 5 matching bases. The CDR3 length is 11 residues. Germline V gives CDR1 SQVTM, CDR2 ANQGSEA. V was shortened by 1 base and J by 11 bases, with 11 bases between the two germline ends. The CDR3 loop reads CSVEGRASAFF. Here the CDR3 DNA reads TGCAGCGTTGAAGGCAGGGCCTCGGCTTTCTTT.

This clonotype was detected a few times. The V call is TRBV5-6, the J call TRBJ2-5; no reliable D call. V was pared by 2 bases and J by 5 bases, with 7 bases between. CDR1 is SGHDT, CDR2 YYEEEE, per germline. The CDR3 loop spans 12 amino acids. CDR3 in DNA: TGTGCCAGCAGCTTACTGGATGAGACCCAGTACTTC. It is translated as CASSLLDETQYF. Full variable domain (remainder filled in from reference TRBV5-6 and TRBJ2-5): DAGVTQSPTHLIKTRGQQVTLRCSPKSGHDTVSWYQQALGQGPQFIFQYYEEEERQRGNFPDRFSGHQFPNYSSELNVNALLLGDSALYLCASSLLDETQYFGPGTRLLVL.

This clonotype was recorded many times. V gene TRBV7-6 combines with J gene TRBJ2-1; D is perhaps TRBD2 (5 bases). Germline CDR1 is SGHVS and CDR2 is FNYEAQ. V lost 2 bases and J lost 2, with 10 bases in between. This CDR3 contains 15 residues. Here the CDR3 reads CASSLRESAYNEQFF. As DNA, the CDR3 is TGTGCCAGCAGCTTAAGGGAGTCAGCCTACAATGAGCAGTTCTTC.